This TCR beta chain originates from a study of T cells after posttransplantation cyclophosphamide. The study's findings and limits: Donor-recipient repertoire similarity was low at 1-2 months, rising over year one. TRB overlap between skin or GI tissue T cells and blood was limited. After PTCy, TRB diversity resembled that of CNI/methotrexate controls.

V lost 4 bases and J lost 4, with 10 bases in between. CDR1 is SGHDT and CDR2 is YYEEEE in the germline V gene. The CDR3 consists of 13 residues. The method was immunoSEQ multiplex PCR; TCRdb's version includes in-frame clones alone and lacks a portion of them. The data contain about 10,000 clones, about four fifths of them singletons. In the case of this clone: Antigen specificity is unknown.

Busulfan-fludarabine conditioning, marrow transplant, and cyclophosphamide on days +3 and +4 were administered. The chain is built from TRBV5-6 and TRBJ2-3; D ambiguous. The TCR was taken from a female patient aged 40-50 years who received an allogeneic stem cell transplant from a related donor, was CMV-positive, and had no GVHD. A subset of T cells may come from the graft donor. The sequenced sample was PBMCs, obtained roughly 2,000 days after a stem cell transplant with posttransplant cyclophosphamide. CDR3 residues: CASSPPGSDTQYF. The DNA for the CDR3 is TGTGCCAGCAGCCCTCCAGGCTCAGATACGCAGTATTTT.